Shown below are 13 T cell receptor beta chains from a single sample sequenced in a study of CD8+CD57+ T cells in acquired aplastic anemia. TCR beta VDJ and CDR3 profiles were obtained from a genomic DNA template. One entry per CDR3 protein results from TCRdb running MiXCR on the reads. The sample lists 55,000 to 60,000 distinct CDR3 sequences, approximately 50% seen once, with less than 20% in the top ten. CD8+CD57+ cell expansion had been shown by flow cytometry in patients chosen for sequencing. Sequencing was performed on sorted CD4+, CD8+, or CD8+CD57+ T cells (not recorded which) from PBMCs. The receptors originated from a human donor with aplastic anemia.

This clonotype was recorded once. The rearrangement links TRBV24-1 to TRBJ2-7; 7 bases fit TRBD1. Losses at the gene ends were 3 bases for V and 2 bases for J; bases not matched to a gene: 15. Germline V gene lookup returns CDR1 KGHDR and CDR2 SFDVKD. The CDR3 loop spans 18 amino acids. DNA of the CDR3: TGTGCCACCAGTGATATCAACAGGGGTAGCCTGACTACCTACGAGCAGTACTTC. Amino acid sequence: CATSDINRGSLTTYEQYF.

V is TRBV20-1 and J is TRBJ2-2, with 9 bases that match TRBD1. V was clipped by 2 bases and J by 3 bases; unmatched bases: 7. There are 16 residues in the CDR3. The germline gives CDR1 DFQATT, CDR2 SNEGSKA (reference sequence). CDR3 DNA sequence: TGCAGTGCTAGATTACAGGGGGCGGGTTACACCGGGGAGCTGTTTTTT. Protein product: CSARLQGAGYTGELFF.

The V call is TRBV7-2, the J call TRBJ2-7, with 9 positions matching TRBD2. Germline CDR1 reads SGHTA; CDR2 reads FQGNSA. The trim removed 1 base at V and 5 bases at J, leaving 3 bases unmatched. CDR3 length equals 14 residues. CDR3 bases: TGTGCCAGCAGCTTAGGCGGGGGGGCCAACGAGCAGTACTTC. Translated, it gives CASSLGGGANEQYF.

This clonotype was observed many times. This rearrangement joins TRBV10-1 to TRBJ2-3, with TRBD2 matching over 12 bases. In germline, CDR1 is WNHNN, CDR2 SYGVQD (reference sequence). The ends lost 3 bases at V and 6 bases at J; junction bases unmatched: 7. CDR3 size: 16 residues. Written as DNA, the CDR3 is TGCGCCAGCAGTGATTCCCCTGGACTAGCGGGGGATACGCAGTATTTT. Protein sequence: CASSDSPGLAGDTQYF.

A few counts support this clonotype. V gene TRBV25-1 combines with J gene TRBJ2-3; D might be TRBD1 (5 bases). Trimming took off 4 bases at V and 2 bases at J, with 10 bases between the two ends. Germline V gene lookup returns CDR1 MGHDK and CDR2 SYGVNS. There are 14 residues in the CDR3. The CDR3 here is CASSAGHNTDTQYF. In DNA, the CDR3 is TGTGCCAGCAGTGCCGGACACAACACAGATACGCAGTATTTT. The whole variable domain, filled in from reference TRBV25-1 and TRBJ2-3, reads EADIYQTPRYLVIGTGKKITLECSQTMGHDKMYWYQQDPGMELHLIHYSYGVNSTEKGDLSSESTVSRIRTEHFPLTLESARPSHTSQYLCASSAGHNTDTQYFGPGTRLTVL.

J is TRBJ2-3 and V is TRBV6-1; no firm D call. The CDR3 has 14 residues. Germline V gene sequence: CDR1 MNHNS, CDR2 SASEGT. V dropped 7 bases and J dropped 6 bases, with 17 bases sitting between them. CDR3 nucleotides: TGTGCCAGCACCCCTGGACCCGAAGGGGATACGCAGTATTTT. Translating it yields CASTPGPEGDTQYF.

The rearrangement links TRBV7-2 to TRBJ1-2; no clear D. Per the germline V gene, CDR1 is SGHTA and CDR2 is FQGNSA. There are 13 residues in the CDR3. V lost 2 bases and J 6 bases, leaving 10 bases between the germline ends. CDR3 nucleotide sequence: TGTGCCAGCAGCTTACTAACAGACGATGGCTACACCTTC. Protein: CASSLLTDDGYTF.

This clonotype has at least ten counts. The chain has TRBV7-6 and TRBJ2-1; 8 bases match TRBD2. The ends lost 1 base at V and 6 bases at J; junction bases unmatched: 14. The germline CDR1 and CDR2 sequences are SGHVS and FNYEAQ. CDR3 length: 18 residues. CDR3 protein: CASSLGGPGLAVGNEQFF. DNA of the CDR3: TGTGCCAGCAGCTTAGGAGGGCCCGGACTAGCAGTTGGCAATGAGCAGTTCTTC.

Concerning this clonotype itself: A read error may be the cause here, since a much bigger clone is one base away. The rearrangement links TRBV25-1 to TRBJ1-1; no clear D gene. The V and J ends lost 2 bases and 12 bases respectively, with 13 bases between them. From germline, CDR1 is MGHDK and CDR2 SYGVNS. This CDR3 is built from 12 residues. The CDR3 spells CASSEGDCVTFF. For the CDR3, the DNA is TGTGCCAGCAGTGAAGGGGATTGTGTGACTTTCTTT.

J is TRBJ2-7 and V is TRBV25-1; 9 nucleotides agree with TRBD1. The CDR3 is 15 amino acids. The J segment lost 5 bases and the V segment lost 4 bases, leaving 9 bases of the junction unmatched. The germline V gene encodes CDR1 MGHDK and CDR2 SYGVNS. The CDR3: CASSGIGQGNHEQYF. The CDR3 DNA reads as TGTGCCAGCAGTGGGATTGGACAGGGGAACCACGAGCAGTACTTC.

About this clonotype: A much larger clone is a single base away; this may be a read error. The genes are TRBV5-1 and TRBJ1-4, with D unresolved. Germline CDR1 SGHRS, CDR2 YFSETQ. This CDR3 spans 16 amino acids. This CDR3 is CASRLDRARTNEKLFF. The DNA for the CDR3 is TGCGCCAGCCGCTTGGACCGGGCTCGAACTAATGAAAAACTGTTTTTT.

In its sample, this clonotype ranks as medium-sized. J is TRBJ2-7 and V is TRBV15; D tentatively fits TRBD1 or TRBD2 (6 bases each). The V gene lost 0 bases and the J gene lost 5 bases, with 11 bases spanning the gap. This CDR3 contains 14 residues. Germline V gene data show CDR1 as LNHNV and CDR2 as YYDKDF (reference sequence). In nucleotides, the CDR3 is TGTGCCACCAGCAGAGAATGGGGGGCCCACGAGCAGTACTTC. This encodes CATSREWGAHEQYF. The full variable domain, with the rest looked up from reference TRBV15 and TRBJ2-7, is DAMVIQNPRYQVTQFGKPVTLSCSQTLNHNVMYWYQQKSSQAPKLLFHYYDKDFNNEADTPDNFQSRRPNTSFCFLDIRSPGLGDTAMYLCATSREWGAHEQYFGPGTRLTVT.

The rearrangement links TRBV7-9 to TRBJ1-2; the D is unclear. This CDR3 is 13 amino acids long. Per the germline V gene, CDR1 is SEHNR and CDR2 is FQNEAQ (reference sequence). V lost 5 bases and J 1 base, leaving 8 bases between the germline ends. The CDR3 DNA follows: TGTGCCAGCAGCATCGGAGATAACTATGGCTACACCTTC. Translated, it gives CASSIGDNYGYTF.